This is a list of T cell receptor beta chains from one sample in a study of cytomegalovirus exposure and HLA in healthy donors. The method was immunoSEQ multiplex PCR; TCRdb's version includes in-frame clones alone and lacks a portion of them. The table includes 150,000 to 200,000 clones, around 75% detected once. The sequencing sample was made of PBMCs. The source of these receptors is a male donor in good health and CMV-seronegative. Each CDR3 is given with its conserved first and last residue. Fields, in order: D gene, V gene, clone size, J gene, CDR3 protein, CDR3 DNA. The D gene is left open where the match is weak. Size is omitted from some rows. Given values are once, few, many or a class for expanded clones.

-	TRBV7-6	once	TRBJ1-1	CASSLQFLNTEAFF	TGTGCCAGCAGCCTACAGTTTTTAAACACTGAAGCTTTCTTT
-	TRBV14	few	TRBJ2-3	CASSARTRGPLKPPLLTQYF	TGTGCCAGCAGCGCGCGGACACGAGGACCTCTTAAGCCACCCCTTCTAACGCAGTATTTT
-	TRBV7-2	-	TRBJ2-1	CASLEGGRVNNEQFF	TGTGCCAGCCTTGAGGGGGGGCGGGTAAACAATGAGCAGTTCTTC
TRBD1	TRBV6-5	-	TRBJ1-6	CASSLRTGYNSPLHF	TGTGCCAGCAGTCTAAGGACAGGGTATAATTCACCCCTCCACTTT
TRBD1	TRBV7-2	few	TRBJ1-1	CASSAMTGGKGTEAFF	TGCGCCAGCAGCGCTATGACAGGGGGAAAGGGGACTGAAGCTTTCTTT
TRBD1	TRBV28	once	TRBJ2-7	CASSSTGAPGYEQYF	TGTGCCAGCAGTTCGACAGGGGCCCCCGGGTACGAGCAGTACTTC
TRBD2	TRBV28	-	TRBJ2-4	CASSLWGSGISRANIQYF	TGTGCCAGCAGTTTATGGGGTAGCGGGATAAGTCGGGCGAACATTCAGTACTTC
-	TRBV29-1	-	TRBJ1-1	CSGTNTEAFF	TGCAGCGGCACTAACACTGAAGCTTTCTTT
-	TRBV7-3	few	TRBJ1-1	CASSLSDTNTEAFF	TGTGCCAGCAGCCTTTCAGATACGAACACTGAAGCTTTCTTT
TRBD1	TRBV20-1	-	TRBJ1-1	CSASGTGRPFF	TGCAGTGCTAGTGGGACAGGGAGGCCTTTCTTT
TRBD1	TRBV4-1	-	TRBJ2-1	CASSRSDREIHNEQFF	TGCGCCAGCAGCCGATCGGACAGGGAAATCCACAATGAGCAGTTCTTC
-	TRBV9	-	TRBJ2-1	CASSPPSSAGHNEQFF	TGTGCCAGCAGCCCCCCCTCTAGCGCTGGACACAATGAGCAGTTCTTC
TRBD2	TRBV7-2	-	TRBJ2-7	CASSLASGMGEQYF	TGTGCCAGCAGCTTAGCCAGCGGGATGGGCGAGCAGTACTTC
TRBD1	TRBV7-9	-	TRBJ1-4	CASSLQDRAEKLFF	TGTGCCAGCAGCCTACAGGACAGGGCTGAAAAACTGTTTTTT
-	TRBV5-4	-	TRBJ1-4	CASSLSPTVNEKLFF	TGTGCCAGCAGCTTGTCGCCGACAGTTAATGAAAAACTGTTTTTT
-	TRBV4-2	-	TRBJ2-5	CASSQGLANQETQYF	TGTGCCAGCAGCCAAGGTCTAGCGAACCAAGAGACCCAGTACTTC
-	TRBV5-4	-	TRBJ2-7	CASSLQAGLSYEQYF	TGTGCCAGCAGCTTGCAGGCAGGGCTGTCCTACGAGCAGTACTTC
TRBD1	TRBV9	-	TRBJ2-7	CASSVEQGNGWDEQYF	TGTGCCAGCAGCGTAGAACAGGGGAACGGGTGGGACGAGCAGTACTTC
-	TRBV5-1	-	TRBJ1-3	CASSLAIGNTIYF	TGCGCCAGCAGCTTGGCTATAGGAAACACCATATATTTT
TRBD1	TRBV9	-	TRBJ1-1	CASSGDRVDEAFF	TGTGCCAGCAGCGGCGACAGGGTAGATGAAGCTTTCTTT
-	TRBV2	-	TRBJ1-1	CASSDRGPEAFF	TGTGCCAGCAGTGATAGGGGTCCTGAAGCTTTCTTT
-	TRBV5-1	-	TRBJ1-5	CASSLDGSPNQPQHF	TGCGCCAGCAGCCTAGATGGGAGCCCCAATCAGCCCCAGCATTTT
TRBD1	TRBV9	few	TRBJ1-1	CASSPGQGAVTEAFF	TGTGCCAGCAGCCCGGGACAGGGGGCTGTCACTGAAGCTTTCTTT
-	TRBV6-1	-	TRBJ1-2	CASSAQAYGYTF	TGTGCCAGCAGTGCGCAGGCCTATGGCTACACCTTC
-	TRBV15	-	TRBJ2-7	CATSRQTDYEQYF	TGTGCCACCAGCAGACAGACAGACTACGAGCAGTACTTC
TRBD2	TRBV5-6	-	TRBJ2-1	CASSLRGLAENEQFF	TGTGCCAGCAGCTTGAGAGGACTAGCGGAGAATGAGCAGTTCTTC
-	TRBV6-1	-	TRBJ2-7	CASSEAGGASYEQYF	TGTGCCAGCAGTGAAGCCGGCGGGGCATCCTACGAGCAGTACTTC
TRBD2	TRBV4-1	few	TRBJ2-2	CASSPETSGANTGELFF	TGCGCCAGCAGCCCAGAGACTAGCGGGGCGAACACCGGGGAGCTGTTTTTT
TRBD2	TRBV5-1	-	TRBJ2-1	CASSLTGGIYNEQFF	TGCGCCAGCAGCTTAACGGGGGGGATCTACAATGAGCAGTTCTTC
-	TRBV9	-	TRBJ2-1	CASSPERGSSYNEQFF	TGTGCCAGCAGTCCGGAGCGCGGCAGCTCCTACAATGAGCAGTTCTTC
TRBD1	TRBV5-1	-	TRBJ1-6	CASSSTGQGGSPLHF	TGCGCCAGCAGCTCTACCGGACAGGGAGGGTCGCCCCTCCACTTT
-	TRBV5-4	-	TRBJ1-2	CASSPGGIIDYGYTF	TGTGCCAGCAGCCCGGGGGGGATAATAGACTATGGCTACACCTTC
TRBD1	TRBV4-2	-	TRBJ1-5	CASSQDPATGGSNQPQHF	TGTGCCAGCAGCCAAGATCCTGCGACAGGGGGTTCCAATCAGCCCCAGCATTTT
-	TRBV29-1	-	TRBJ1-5	CSVVSGEGQPQHF	TGCAGCGTTGTATCAGGGGAAGGTCAGCCCCAGCATTTT
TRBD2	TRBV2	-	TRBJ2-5	CASSETTSGVYQETQYF	TGTGCCAGCAGTGAAACGACTAGCGGGGTGTACCAAGAGACCCAGTACTTC
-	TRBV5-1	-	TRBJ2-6	CASSLAPRAGANVLTF	TGCGCCAGCAGCTTGGCTCCCAGGGCTGGGGCCAACGTCCTGACTTTC
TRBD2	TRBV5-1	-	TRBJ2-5	CASSLVGLAGSETQYF	TGCGCCAGCAGCTTGGTGGGACTAGCGGGTTCAGAGACCCAGTACTTC
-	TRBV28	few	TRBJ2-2	CASSRLVRGLFF	TGTGCCAGCAGCCGATTAGTACGGGGGCTGTTTTTT
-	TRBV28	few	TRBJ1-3	CATRGDTIYF	TGTGCCACCCGGGGGGACACCATATATTTT
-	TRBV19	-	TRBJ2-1	CASSIGWGVAPNNEQFF	TGTGCCAGTAGTATAGGTTGGGGGGTCGCCCCCAACAATGAGCAGTTCTTC
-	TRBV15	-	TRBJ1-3	CATSRGTGNTIYF	TGTGCCACCAGCAGAGGTACAGGAAACACCATATATTTT
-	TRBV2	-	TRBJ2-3	CASSEGTNGGDTQYF	TGTGCCAGCAGTGAAGGGACTAATGGAGGAGATACGCAGTATTTT
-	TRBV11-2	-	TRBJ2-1	CASSSPSGSGEQFF	TGTGCCAGCAGCTCGCCCTCAGGGAGCGGGGAGCAGTTCTTC
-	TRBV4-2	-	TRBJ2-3	CASSQGVTMSDTQYF	TGTGCCAGCAGCCAAGGGGTGACTATGTCAGATACGCAGTATTTT
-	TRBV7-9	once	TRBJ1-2	CASSLEVGPTYGYTF	TGTGCCAGCAGCTTAGAAGTGGGCCCAACCTATGGCTACACCTTC
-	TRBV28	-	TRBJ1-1	CASRGRVRDTEAFF	TGTGCCAGCAGAGGGCGGGTGAGGGACACTGAAGCTTTCTTT
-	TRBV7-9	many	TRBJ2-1	CASSPRSGYNEQFF	TGTGCCAGCAGCCCTCGCTCAGGGTACAATGAGCAGTTCTTC
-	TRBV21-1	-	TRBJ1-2	CASSDRSDRGQERYGYTF	TGTGCCAGCAGCGACCGGTCGGACAGGGGGCAAGAGCGCTATGGCTACACCTTC
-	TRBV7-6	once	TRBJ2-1	CASSSRPALGGPYNEQFF	TGTGCCAGCAGCTCCCGCCCTGCTTTGGGGGGACCCTACAATGAGCAGTTCTTC
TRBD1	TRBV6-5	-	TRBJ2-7	CASSSRDRVYEQYF	TGTGCCAGCAGCTCCCGGGACAGGGTTTACGAGCAGTACTTC
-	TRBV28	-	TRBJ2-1	CASSSPGGEQFF	TGTGCCAGCAGTTCCCCAGGAGGCGAGCAGTTCTTC
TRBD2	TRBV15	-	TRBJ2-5	CATSRKTSGIETQYF	TGTGCCACCAGCAGAAAGACTAGCGGGATAGAGACCCAGTACTTC
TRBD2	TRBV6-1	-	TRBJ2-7	CAGRGGSFYEQYF	TGTGCCGGCCGGGGGGGCTCATTCTACGAGCAGTACTTC